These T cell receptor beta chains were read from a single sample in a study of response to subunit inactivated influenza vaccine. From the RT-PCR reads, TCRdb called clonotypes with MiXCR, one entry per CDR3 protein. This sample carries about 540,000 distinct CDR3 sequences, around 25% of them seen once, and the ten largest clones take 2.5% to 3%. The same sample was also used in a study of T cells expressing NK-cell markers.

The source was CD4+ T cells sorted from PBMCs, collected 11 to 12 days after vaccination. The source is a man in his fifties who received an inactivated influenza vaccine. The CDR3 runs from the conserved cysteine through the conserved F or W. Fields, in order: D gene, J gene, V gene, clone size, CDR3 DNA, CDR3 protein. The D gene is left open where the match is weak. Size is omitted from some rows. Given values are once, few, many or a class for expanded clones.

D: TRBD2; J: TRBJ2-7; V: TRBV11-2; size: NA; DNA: TGTGCCAGCAGCTTAGTCCAGACTAGCGGGAGGGACACTGGCGAGCAGTACTTC; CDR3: CASSLVQTSGRDTGEQYF
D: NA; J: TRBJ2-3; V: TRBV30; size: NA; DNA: TGTGCCTGGAGGGAGGGCATACATACGCAGTATTTT; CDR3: CAWREGIHTQYF
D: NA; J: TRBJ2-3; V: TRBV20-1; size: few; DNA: TGCAGTGCTAGAAACAGGGCAGATACGCAGTATTTT; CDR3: CSARNRADTQYF
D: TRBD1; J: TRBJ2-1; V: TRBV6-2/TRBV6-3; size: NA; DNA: TGTGCCAGCAGTTACTCGACAGGGAGCTCCTACAATGAGCAGTTCTTC; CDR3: CASSYSTGSSYNEQFF
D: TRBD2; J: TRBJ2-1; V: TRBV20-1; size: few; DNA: TGCAGTGCTAGAGATGGGCTAGCGGGGTACCAGCAGTTCTTC; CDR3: CSARDGLAGYQQFF
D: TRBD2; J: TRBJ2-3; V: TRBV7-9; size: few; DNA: TGTGCCAGCAGACAAGGACTAGCGGGAGACCCAGATACGCAGTATTTT; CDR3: CASRQGLAGDPDTQYF
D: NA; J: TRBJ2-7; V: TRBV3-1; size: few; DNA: TGTGCCAGCAGCCAAGAGCACGAGCAGTACTTC; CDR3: CASSQEHEQYF
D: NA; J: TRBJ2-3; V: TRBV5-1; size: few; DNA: TGCGCCAGCAGCCTCCCGCGAAGCCGCGGCACAGATACGCAGTATTTT; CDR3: CASSLPRSRGTDTQYF
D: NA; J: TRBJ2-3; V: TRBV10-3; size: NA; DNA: TGTGCCGCCAAAGCGGACACAGATACGCAGTATTTT; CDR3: CAAKADTDTQYF
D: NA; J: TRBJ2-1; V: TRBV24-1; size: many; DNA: TGTGCCACCAGTGGAGGGGAAATCCTGACCTACAATGAGCAGTTCTTC; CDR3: CATSGGEILTYNEQFF
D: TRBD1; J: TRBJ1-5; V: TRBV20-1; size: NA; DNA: TGCAGTGCTGCCACCGGGACAGGGGGCTTTCAGCCCCAGCATTTT; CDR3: CSAATGTGGFQPQHF
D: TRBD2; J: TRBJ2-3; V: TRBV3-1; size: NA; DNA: TGTGCCAGCAGCCTGAGGACTAGCGGCAACACAGATACGCAGTATTTT; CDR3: CASSLRTSGNTDTQYF
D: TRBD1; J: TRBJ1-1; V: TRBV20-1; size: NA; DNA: TGCAGTGCCACCGGGACAGGGGGCTGGGGGACTGAAGCTTTCTTT; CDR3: CSATGTGGWGTEAFF
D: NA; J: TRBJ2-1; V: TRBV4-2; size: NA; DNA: TGTGCCAGCAGCCAAGCAGGTATCTACAATGAGCAGTTCTTC; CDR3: CASSQAGIYNEQFF
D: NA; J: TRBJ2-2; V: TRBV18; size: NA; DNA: TGTGCCAGCTCACCGGGATCGACAGTGCACACCGGGGAGCTGTTTTTT; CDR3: CASSPGSTVHTGELFF
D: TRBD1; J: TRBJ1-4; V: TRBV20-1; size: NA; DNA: TGCAGTGCTAGAAGACAGGGGTCATCTAATGAAAAACTGTTTTTT; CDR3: CSARRQGSSNEKLFF
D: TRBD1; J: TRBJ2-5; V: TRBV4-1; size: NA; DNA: TGCGCCAGCAGCCGCGAACTAGGGGACAGGTACCAAGAGACCCAGTACTTC; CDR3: CASSRELGDRYQETQYF
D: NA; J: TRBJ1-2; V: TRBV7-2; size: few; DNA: TGTGCCAGCAGCCCCACATCGGGACTCCCCTCGAGCTACACCTTC; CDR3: CASSPTSGLPSSYTF
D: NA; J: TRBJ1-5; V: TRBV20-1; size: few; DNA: TGCAGTGCTAGAAATCCAGGGTATCAGCCCCAGCATTTT; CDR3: CSARNPGYQPQHF
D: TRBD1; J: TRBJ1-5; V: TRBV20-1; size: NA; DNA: TGCAGTGCTACACAGGGGGTTAGCAATCAGCCCCAGCATTTT; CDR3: CSATQGVSNQPQHF
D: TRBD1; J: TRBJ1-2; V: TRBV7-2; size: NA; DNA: TGTGCCAGCAGCCCCTCCGGGACAGGGATCTATGGCTACACCTTC; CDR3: CASSPSGTGIYGYTF
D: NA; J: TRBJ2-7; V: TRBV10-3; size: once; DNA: TGTGCCATCAGTGAGCCGGCTTCAAACGAGCAGTACTTC; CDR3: CAISEPASNEQYF
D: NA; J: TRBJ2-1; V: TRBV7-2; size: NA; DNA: TGTGCCAGCAGCTTAGAAGAAGGCCGGTCCTACAATGAGCAGTTCTTC; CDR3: CASSLEEGRSYNEQFF
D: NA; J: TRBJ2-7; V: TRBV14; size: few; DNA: TGTGCCAGCAGCCAAGATACGGTTCCCATCTCCTACGAGCAGTACTTC; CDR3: CASSQDTVPISYEQYF
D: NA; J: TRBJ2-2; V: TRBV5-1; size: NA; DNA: TGCGCCAGCAGCCTTAAACACCCCGGGGAGCTGTTTTTT; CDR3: CASSLKHPGELFF
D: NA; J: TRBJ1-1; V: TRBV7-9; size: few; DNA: TGTGCCAGCAGCGCCGGGGTCCTGAACACTGAAGCTTTCTTT; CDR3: CASSAGVLNTEAFF
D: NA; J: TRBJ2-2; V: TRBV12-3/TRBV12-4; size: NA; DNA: TGTGCCAGCAGTTTACGGTCCGCGAACACCGGGGAGCTGTTTTTT; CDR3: CASSLRSANTGELFF
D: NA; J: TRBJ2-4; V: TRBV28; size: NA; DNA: TGTGCCAGCAGACAGCTTGACGCCAAAAACATTCAGTACTTC; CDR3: CASRQLDAKNIQYF
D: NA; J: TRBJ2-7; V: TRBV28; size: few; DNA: TGTGCCAGCACAGCGCACTACGAGCAGTACTTC; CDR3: CASTAHYEQYF
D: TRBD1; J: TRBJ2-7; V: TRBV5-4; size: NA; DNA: TGTGCCAGCGGCCGCCGGACAGGACTCTTCGCCTACGAGCAGTACTTC; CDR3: CASGRRTGLFAYEQYF
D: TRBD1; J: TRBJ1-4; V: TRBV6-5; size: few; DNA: TGTGCCAGCAGTTACGAGTCACAGGGGACTAATGAAAAACTGTTTTTT; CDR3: CASSYESQGTNEKLFF
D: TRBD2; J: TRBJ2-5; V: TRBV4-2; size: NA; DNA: TGTGCCAGCAGCCACCGACTAGCGGGGGAAGAGACCCAGTACTTC; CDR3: CASSHRLAGEETQYF
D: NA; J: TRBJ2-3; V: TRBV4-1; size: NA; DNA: TGCGCCAGCAGCCGCATACAGGGTAGCACAGATACGCAGTATTTT; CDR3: CASSRIQGSTDTQYF
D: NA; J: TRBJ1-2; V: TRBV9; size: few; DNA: TGTGCCAGCAGCGTAGGCCGTGGGCAGAACTATGGCTACACCTTC; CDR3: CASSVGRGQNYGYTF
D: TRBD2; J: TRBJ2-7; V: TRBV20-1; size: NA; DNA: TGCAGTGCTTCAGGGACTAGCGGGAGTTCCTACGAGCAGTACTTC; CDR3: CSASGTSGSSYEQYF
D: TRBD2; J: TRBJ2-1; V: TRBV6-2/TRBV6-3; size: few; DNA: TGTGCCAGCAGTTACCCGCTAGCGGGAGGGCGGTACAATGAGCAGTTCTTC; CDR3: CASSYPLAGGRYNEQFF
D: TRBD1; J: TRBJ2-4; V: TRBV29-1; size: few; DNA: TGCAGCGTTGCGGCAGGGGGCATCAAAAACATTCAGTACTTC; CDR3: CSVAAGGIKNIQYF
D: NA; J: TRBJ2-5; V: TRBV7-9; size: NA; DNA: TGTGCCAGCAGCAAGAGACAGGGAGGAGAGACCCAGTACTTC; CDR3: CASSKRQGGETQYF
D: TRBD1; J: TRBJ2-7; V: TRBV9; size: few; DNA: TGTGCCAGCAGCGCCCGGACAGGGGGGTACGAGCAGTACTTC; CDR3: CASSARTGGYEQYF
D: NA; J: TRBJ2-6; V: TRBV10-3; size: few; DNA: TGTGCCATCGGTGAAAGCGCTGGGGCCAACGTCCTGACTTTC; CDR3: CAIGESAGANVLTF
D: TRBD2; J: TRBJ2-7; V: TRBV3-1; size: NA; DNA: TGTGCCAGCAGCCAAACCGGGACTAGTAAATACGAGCAGTACTTC; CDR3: CASSQTGTSKYEQYF
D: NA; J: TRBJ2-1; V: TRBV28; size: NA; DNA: TGTGCCAGCAGGCTACCGGGCGGTGAGCAGTTCTTC; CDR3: CASRLPGGEQFF
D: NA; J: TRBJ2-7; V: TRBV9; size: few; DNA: TGTGCCAGCAGCGTAGCTATGGAGGGGAGGCAGTACTTC; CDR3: CASSVAMEGRQYF
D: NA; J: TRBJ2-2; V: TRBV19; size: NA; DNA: TGTGCCAGTAGTCCCCACGGAACGAACACCGGGGAGCTGTTTTTT; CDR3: CASSPHGTNTGELFF
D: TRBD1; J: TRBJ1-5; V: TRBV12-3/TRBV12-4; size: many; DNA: TGTGCCAGCAGTGGGGGACAGGCCAATCAGCCCCAGCATTTT; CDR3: CASSGGQANQPQHF
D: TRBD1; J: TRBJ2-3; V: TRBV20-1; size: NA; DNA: TGCAGTGCTAGAGATCCCGCAGGGGGACGCACAGATACGCAGTATTTT; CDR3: CSARDPAGGRTDTQYF
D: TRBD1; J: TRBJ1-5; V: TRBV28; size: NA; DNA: TGTGCCAGCAGATCCGGCTTCCGGGACAGGGGATACAATCAGCCCCAGCATTTT; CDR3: CASRSGFRDRGYNQPQHF
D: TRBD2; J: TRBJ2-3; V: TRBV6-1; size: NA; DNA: TGTGCCGCGGGGGAGCTCCCGAGGACTGGGGGTACGCAGTATTTT; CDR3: CAAGELPRTGGTQYF
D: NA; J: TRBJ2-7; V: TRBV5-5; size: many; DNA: TGTGCCAGCAGCTTGGGAGTAACCTACACCTACGAGCAGTACTTC; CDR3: CASSLGVTYTYEQYF
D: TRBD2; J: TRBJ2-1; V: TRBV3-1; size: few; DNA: TGTGCCAGCAGCCCAGTGGGGACTAGCGGATTTAATGAGCAGTTCTTC; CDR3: CASSPVGTSGFNEQFF
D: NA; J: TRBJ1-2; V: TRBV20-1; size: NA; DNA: TGCAGTGCTAGAGACGTGTTAACTAACTATGGCTACACCTTC; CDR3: CSARDVLTNYGYTF
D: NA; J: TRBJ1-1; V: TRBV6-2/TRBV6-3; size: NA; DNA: TGTGCCAGCAGAAGGAACACTGAAGCTTTCTTT; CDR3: CASRRNTEAFF
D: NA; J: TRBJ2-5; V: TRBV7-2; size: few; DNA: TGTGCCAGCAGCTTATGGGCACAAGAGACCCAGTACTTC; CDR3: CASSLWAQETQYF
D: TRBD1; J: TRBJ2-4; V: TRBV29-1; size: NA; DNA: TGCAGCGTCGAACAGGGGGCGGGCATTCAGTACTTC; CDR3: CSVEQGAGIQYF
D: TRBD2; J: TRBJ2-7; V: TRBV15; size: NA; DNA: TGTGCCACCAGCAGAGCGACTAGCGGGAGGTACGAGCAGTACTTC; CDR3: CATSRATSGRYEQYF
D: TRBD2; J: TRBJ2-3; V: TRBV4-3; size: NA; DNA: TGCGCCAGCAGCCAAGATACTAGCGGGAACCCAGATACGCAGTATTTT; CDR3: CASSQDTSGNPDTQYF
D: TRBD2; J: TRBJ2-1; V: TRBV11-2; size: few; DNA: TGTGCCAGCAGCTTAGAACGCGGGAGGCCCTGGGTGGGTAATGAGCAGTTCTTC; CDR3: CASSLERGRPWVGNEQFF
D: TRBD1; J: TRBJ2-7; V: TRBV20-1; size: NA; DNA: TGCAGTGCTAGATCTATACAGGGGTTTCCCTACGAGCAGTACTTC; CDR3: CSARSIQGFPYEQYF
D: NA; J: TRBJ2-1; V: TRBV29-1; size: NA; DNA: TGCAGCGTTGCCGAGGGGTTCGGAGAGCAGTTCTTC; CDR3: CSVAEGFGEQFF